These T cell receptor beta chains were read from a single sample in a study of PD-1 blockade in mismatch repair-deficient tumors. The repertoire was sequenced with immunoSEQ multiplex PCR; TCRdb's copy has only in-frame clones and lacks some. Among approximately 15,000 clones, under 90% were seen once, and the ten largest hold roughly 9.7%. Their recognized antigens are unknown. The sequencing here drew on cells cultured in vitro, taken from a patient treated with pembrolizumab. The receptors originated from an adult with mismatch repair-deficient cancer. CDR3s include the opening cysteine and the closing phenylalanine or tryptophan. Each record gives: V gene, clone size, D gene, J gene, CDR3 DNA, CDR3 protein. The D gene is left open where the match is weak. The size of a clone is reported for some rows only, either as once, few or many, or as a class for expanded clones.

TRBV27	NA	TRBD2	TRBJ2-1	TGTGCCAGCAGTTTAGAAGAGGGCCTAGCGGACAATGAGCAGTTCTTC	CASSLEEGLADNEQFF
TRBV30	once	TRBD1	TRBJ1-5	TGTGCCTGGAGTGTACCAGGGGGCCAAGGTCAGCCCCAGCATTTT	CAWSVPGGQGQPQHF
TRBV19	once	NA	TRBJ1-1	TGTGCCAGTAGTATAGGATCGGGATCCTTGAACACTGAAGCTTTCTTT	CASSIGSGSLNTEAFF
TRBV5-4	NA	NA	TRBJ2-7	TGTGCCAGCAGCTTGGCCGGGGCTAGCGTAACCTACGAGCAGTACTTC	CASSLAGASVTYEQYF
TRBV6-5	NA	NA	TRBJ2-7	TGTGCCAGCCGCGCGGGGTCCTCCTACGAGCAGTACTTC	CASRAGSSYEQYF
TRBV2	NA	NA	TRBJ2-2	TGTGCCAGCAGTGGAATCGCCGGGGAGCTGTTTTTT	CASSGIAGELFF
TRBV5-4	NA	NA	TRBJ2-2	TGTGCCAGCAGCACCTCCCGAGAGCGGTCGACCGGGGAGCTGTTTTTT	CASSTSRERSTGELFF
TRBV14	NA	NA	TRBJ2-7	TGTGCCAGCAGCCAAGAGATAGCACTTCCCTACGAGCAGTACTTC	CASSQEIALPYEQYF
TRBV7-2	NA	NA	TRBJ2-1	TGTGCCAGCAGCCGAAATAATGCCAATGAGCAGTTCTTC	CASSRNNANEQFF
TRBV27	NA	TRBD2	TRBJ2-5	TGTGCCAGCCGCAAAGTTGGACTAGCAGGTGGAGAGACCCAGTACTTC	CASRKVGLAGGETQYF
TRBV5-8	NA	NA	TRBJ1-6	TGTGCCAGCAGCTTGTCTTGGAGGAGCTCCTATAATTCACCCCTCCACTTT	CASSLSWRSSYNSPLHF
TRBV7-3	NA	NA	TRBJ1-1	TGTGCCAGCAGCTTAGACAGCTACACTGAAGCTTTCTTT	CASSLDSYTEAFF
TRBV29-1	few	TRBD1	TRBJ2-7	TGCAGCGTCGATACAGGGGCCCACGAGCAGTACTTC	CSVDTGAHEQYF
TRBV28	NA	NA	TRBJ2-2	TGTGCCAGCAGCCGCCCCACAGTGATGAACACCGGGGAGCTGTTTTTT	CASSRPTVMNTGELFF
TRBV10-1	NA	NA	TRBJ2-3	TGCGCCAGCAGTCATAGCACAGATACGCAGTATTTT	CASSHSTDTQYF
TRBV27	NA	NA	TRBJ2-3	TGTGCCAGCAGTTTACCGACTAGTATCCCCACTTTGGGCACAGATACGCAGTATTTT	CASSLPTSIPTLGTDTQYF